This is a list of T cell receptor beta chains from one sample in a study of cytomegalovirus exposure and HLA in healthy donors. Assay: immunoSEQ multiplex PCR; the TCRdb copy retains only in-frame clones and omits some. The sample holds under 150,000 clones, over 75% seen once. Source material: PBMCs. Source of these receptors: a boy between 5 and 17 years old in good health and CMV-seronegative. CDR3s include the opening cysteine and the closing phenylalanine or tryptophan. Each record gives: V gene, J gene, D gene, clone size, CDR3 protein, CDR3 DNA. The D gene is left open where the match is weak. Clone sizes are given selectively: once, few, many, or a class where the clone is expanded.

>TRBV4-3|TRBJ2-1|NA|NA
CASSLLRGSYNEQFF
TGCGCCAGCAGTCTCCTTCGGGGCTCCTACAATGAGCAGTTCTTC
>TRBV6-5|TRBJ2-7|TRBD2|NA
CASSQLAGALYEQYF
TGTGCCAGCAGCCAACTAGCGGGGGCCCTATACGAGCAGTACTTC
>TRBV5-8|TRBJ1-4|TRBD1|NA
CASIYGTGYNEKLFF
TGTGCCAGCATCTACGGGACAGGGTATAATGAAAAACTGTTTTTT
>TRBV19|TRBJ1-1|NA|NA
CASSKVNSGTEAFF
TGTGCCAGTAGTAAGGTCAACTCCGGGACTGAAGCTTTCTTT
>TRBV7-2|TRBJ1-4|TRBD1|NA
CASSPGGKNEKLFF
TGTGCCAGCAGCCCAGGGGGGAAGAATGAAAAACTGTTTTTT
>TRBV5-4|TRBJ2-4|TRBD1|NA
CASSFRGPQNIQYF
TGTGCCAGCAGCTTCAGGGGGCCGCAAAACATTCAGTACTTC
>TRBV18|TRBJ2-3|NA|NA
CASSPQTDTQYF
TGTGCCAGCTCACCTCAGACAGATACGCAGTATTTT
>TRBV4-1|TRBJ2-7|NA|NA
CASSQGGGEGYEQYF
TGCGCCAGCAGCCAAGGGGGTGGAGAGGGATACGAGCAGTACTTC
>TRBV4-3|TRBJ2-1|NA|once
CASSQELVNYNEQFF
TGCGCCAGCAGCCAAGAACTAGTGAACTACAATGAGCAGTTCTTC
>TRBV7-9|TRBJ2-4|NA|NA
CASSPRSLGDLLAKNIQYF
TGTGCCAGCAGCCCACGATCCTTAGGGGACTTACTAGCCAAAAACATTCAGTACTTC
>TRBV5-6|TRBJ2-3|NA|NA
CASSLALGRDTDTQYF
TGTGCCAGCAGCTTGGCATTGGGGCGCGACACAGATACGCAGTATTTT
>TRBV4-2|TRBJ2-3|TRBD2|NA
CASSQEAGGGPDTQYF
TGTGCCAGCAGCCAAGAGGCGGGGGGAGGACCAGATACGCAGTATTTT
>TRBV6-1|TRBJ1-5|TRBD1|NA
CASRDGTGYNQPQHF
TGTGCCAGCAGGGACGGGACAGGGTATAATCAGCCCCAGCATTTT
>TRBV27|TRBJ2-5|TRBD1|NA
CASSLTGAIPQETQYF
TGTGCCAGCAGTTTGACAGGGGCAATACCCCAAGAGACCCAGTACTTC
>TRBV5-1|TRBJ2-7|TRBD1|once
CASSEGQAYEQYF
TGCGCCAGCAGCGAGGGACAGGCCTACGAGCAGTACTTC
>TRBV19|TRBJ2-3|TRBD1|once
CASSVRTGGTDTQYF
TGTGCCAGTAGTGTACGGACAGGTGGCACAGATACGCAGTATTTT
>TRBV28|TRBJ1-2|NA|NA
CASRLNRVGYGYTF
TGTGCCAGCAGGCTGAACAGGGTAGGCTATGGCTACACCTTC
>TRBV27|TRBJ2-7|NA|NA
CASSLGRSGEQYF
TGTGCCAGCAGTTTGGGTCGGAGTGGCGAGCAGTACTTC
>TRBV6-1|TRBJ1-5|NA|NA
CASSVGPSNQPQHF
TGTGCCAGCAGTGTCGGTCCGAGCAATCAGCCCCAGCATTTT
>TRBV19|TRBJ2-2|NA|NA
CASSIGTTGELFF
TGTGCCAGTAGTATAGGAACTACCGGGGAGCTGTTTTTT
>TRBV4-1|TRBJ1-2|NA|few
CASSQVNSNYGYTF
TGCGCCAGCAGCCAAGTTAACAGTAACTATGGCTACACCTTC
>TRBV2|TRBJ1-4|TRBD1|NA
CASSERGRLVRSEKLFF
TGTGCCAGCAGTGAGAGGGGGCGATTGGTTCGAAGTGAAAAACTGTTTTTT
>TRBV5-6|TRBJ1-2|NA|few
CASSLGHLILNYGYTF
TGTGCCAGCAGCTTGGGACATCTTATCCTTAACTATGGCTACACCTTC
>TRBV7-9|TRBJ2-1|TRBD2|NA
CASSSRLAGNYNEQFF
TGTGCCAGCAGCTCAAGACTAGCGGGGAACTACAATGAGCAGTTCTTC
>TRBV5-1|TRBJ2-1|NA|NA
CASSTGTGSYNEQFF
TGCGCCAGCAGCACCGGGACTGGCTCCTACAATGAGCAGTTCTTC
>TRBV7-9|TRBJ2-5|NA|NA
CASSPPSGVPQYF
TGTGCCAGCAGCCCACCCTCAGGGGTACCCCAGTACTTC
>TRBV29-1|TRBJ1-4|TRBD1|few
CSVLGDSNEKLFF
TGCAGCGTCCTAGGGGACAGTAATGAAAAACTGTTTTTT
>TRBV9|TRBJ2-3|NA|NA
CASSALLGGTNTQYF
TGTGCCAGCAGCGCCCTCTTAGGAGGTACTAATACGCAGTATTTT
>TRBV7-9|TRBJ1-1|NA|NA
CASSAHLNTEAFF
TGTGCCAGCAGCGCCCACTTGAACACTGAAGCTTTCTTT
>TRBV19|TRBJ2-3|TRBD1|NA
CASSPGQENDTDTQYF
TGTGCCAGTAGTCCGGGACAGGAGAACGACACAGATACGCAGTATTTT
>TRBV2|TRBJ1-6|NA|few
CASSEVRGYSPLHF
TGTGCCAGCAGTGAAGTCAGGGGCTATTCACCCCTCCACTTT
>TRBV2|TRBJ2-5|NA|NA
CASSVSQAGTQYF
TGTGCCAGCAGTGTCTCCCAGGCTGGGACCCAGTACTTC